This section outlines one T cell receptor (beta chain) sequence together with its context. Antigen specificity is unknown. After removal of 6 bases from V and 12 bases from J, the junction contained 17 bases not matched to a gene. CDR1 and CDR2 (germline): LNHDA, SQIVND (reference sequence). The CDR3 has 15 residues. PCR was performed using 60 Vbeta and 13 Jbeta primers. Here immunoSEQ multiplex PCR was the method, and the copy in TCRdb shows in-frame clones only, minus some. Seen here are about 150,000 clones, roughly 80% observed once, and the top ten hold less than 15%. This specimen belongs to a study of cytomegalovirus exposure and HLA in healthy donors. Background on the study: An earlier analysis found roughly 100 million unique TCR beta sequences from roughly 170 million T cells. Study findings and constraints: It was about 180 TCR beta chains that were listed as cytomegalovirus-associated.

Though nominally healthy at sampling, donors likely had unrecorded immune exposures. The sequencing input was PBMCs. The TCR was taken from a woman aged 50 to 65 in good health and CMV-seropositive. This sequence joins TRBV19 and TRBJ2-1; 7 bases fit TRBD2. DNA of the CDR3: TGTGCCAGTAGGACCACCCGGGGGAGGGACGGGGGGCAGTTCTTC. Translated, it gives CASRTTRGRDGGQFF.